This TCR beta chain was sequenced in a study of PD-L1 blockade in urothelial cancer. As for the study in general: When patients started atezolizumab in the mid-2010s, it was given at 1,200 mg intravenously every 3 weeks.

Repertoires were generated with immunoSEQ multiplex PCR, while TCRdb's copy carries only in-frame clones and drops some. The sample shows approximately 86,000 clones, 85% of them seen only once. As to time point: pretreatment peripheral blood. The CDR3 has 16 residues. V was clipped by 6 bases and J by 0 bases, with 16 bases between them. The germline gives CDR1 MDHEN, CDR2 SYDVKM. The gene calls are TRBV28 and TRBJ2-3, with a possible D match to TRBD2 (6 bases). The TCR comes from a man aged 40-50 years with urothelial cancer. The material was PBMCs, obtained around atezolizumab (anti-PD-L1) treatment. The CDR3 protein is CASSQGAGGSTDTQYF. The CDR3 DNA reads as TGTGCCAGCAGCCAGGGAGCGGGTGGGAGCACAGATACGCAGTATTTT. Filled out from reference TRBV28 and TRBJ2-3, the complete variable domain reads DVKVTQSSRYLVKRTGEKVFLECVQDMDHENMFWYRQDPGLGLRLIYFSYDVKMKEKGDIPEGYSVSREKKERFSLILESASTNQTSMYLCASSQGAGGSTDTQYFGPGTRLTVL.